One sample yielded the 24 T cell receptor beta chains listed below, sequenced in a study of siplizumab effects on memory and regulatory T cells. Profiled with immunoSEQ multiplex PCR; TCRdb holds only in-frame clones, not every one. The sample contains about 100,000 clones, about 90% of which appear only once. Sequenced material: Tregs sorted from blood. The receptors were sampled from a human donor in good health.

The chain combines TRBV7-9 with TRBJ2-1; TRBD2 matches 11 bases. J was trimmed by 3 bases and V by 5 bases; bases with no gene match: 6. The CDR3 spans 16 residues. Germline CDR1 SEHNR, CDR2 FQNEAQ (reference sequence). CDR3 protein: CASSKTSGSLYNEQFF. CDR3 nucleotides: TGTGCCAGCAGCAAAACTAGCGGGAGCCTCTACAATGAGCAGTTCTTC.

This chain uses TRBV7-9 with TRBJ2-7, with TRBD2 matching over 11 bases. The CDR3 is 17 amino acids. Trimming at V came to 3 bases and at J to 3 bases, leaving 10 bases not matched to a gene. Looked up from germline, CDR1 is SEHNR and CDR2 is FQNEAQ (reference sequence). CDR3 protein: CASSLGTTSGIFYEQYF. DNA of the CDR3: TGTGCCAGCAGCTTGGGAACGACTAGCGGGATTTTCTACGAGCAGTACTTC.

V usage is TRBV6-6 and J usage is TRBJ1-4, with D maybe TRBD1 (6 bases). This CDR3 spans 15 amino acids. V dropped 5 bases and J dropped 8 bases, with 18 bases sitting between them. The germline V gene encodes CDR1 MNHNY and CDR2 SVGAGI (reference sequence). The CDR3 loop reads CASSPVRGATEKLFF. CDR3 sequence (DNA): TGTGCCAGCAGTCCTGTGCGGGGGGCAACGGAAAAACTGTTTTTT.

The rearrangement uses TRBV5-1 and TRBJ2-3; D perhaps matches TRBD1 (5 bases). The ends were cut back, 1 base at V and 3 bases at J, with 9 bases in the middle. The CDR3 has 14 residues. The V gene's germline CDR1 is SGHRS and CDR2 YFSETQ. The CDR3 DNA sequence: TGCGCCAGCAGCTTGCGCAGGGATACAGATACGCAGTATTTT. As protein: CASSLRRDTDTQYF.

The chain uses TRBV6-6 and TRBJ1-1; maybe TRBD1 (5 bases). The germline gives CDR1 MNHNY, CDR2 SVGAGI (reference sequence). CDR3 size: 14 residues. V was cut by 6 bases and J by 5 bases, with 16 bases left in between. In DNA form, the CDR3 reads TGTGCCAGCAGGCAGTTGAAGGGGCGGACTGAAGCTTTCTTT. This codes for CASRQLKGRTEAFF.

The V gene is TRBV28, the J gene TRBJ1-3; D not resolved. Germline V gene data show CDR1 as MDHEN and CDR2 as SYDVKM. V gave up 1 base and J gave up 8 bases, with 15 bases separating them. The CDR3 consists of 15 residues. CDR3 DNA: TGTGCCAGCAGTTTATACGCCCCTAAGTTCGACACCATATATTTT. It is translated as CASSLYAPKFDTIYF.

The rearrangement joins TRBV5-6 to TRBJ2-3; no definite D call. V was trimmed by 0 bases and J by 9 bases, leaving 14 bases between them. The CDR3 loop spans 14 amino acids. Germline CDR1 and CDR2: SGHDT and YYEEEE. For the CDR3, the DNA is TGTGCCAGCAGCTTGGTGGCAGTGGCTTGGACGCAGTATTTT. Translated, it gives CASSLVAVAWTQYF.

The rearrangement joins TRBV19 to TRBJ1-1, with D perhaps matching TRBD1 (5 bases). The CDR3 sequence is 15 residues long. Germline lookup yields CDR1 LNHDA and CDR2 SQIVND (reference sequence). V lost 1 base, J lost 0 bases, and 9 bases lay in between. The CDR3 coding sequence is TGTGCCAGTAGTATAGCCTCGGGGCTGAACACTGAAGCTTTCTTT. Amino acids: CASSIASGLNTEAFF.

The chain carries TRBV6-5 and TRBJ2-1, with D uncertain. CDR3 size: 15 residues. The ends were cut back, 5 bases at V and 0 bases at J, with 11 bases in the middle. Germline V CDR1 and CDR2: MNHEY, SVGAGI. CDR3 residues: CASSRLLSSYNEQFF. The CDR3 coding sequence is TGTGCCAGCAGTAGACTCCTTAGCTCCTACAATGAGCAGTTCTTC.

The rearrangement joins TRBV9 to TRBJ1-2, with unresolved D. CDR1 is SGDLS, CDR2 YYNGEE, per germline. This CDR3 is built from 13 residues. Trimming took 0 bases from V and 4 from J, leaving 7 bases between them. CDR3 coding DNA: TGTGCCAGCAGCGTAGGGGTCTTCTATGGCTACACCTTC. This translates into CASSVGVFYGYTF.

The rearrangement links TRBV28 to TRBJ2-3; D is unresolved. Germline V gene sequence: CDR1 MDHEN, CDR2 SYDVKM. The CDR3 extends over 14 amino acids. Trimming cost V 0 bases and J 1 base, with 5 bases left between them. DNA of the CDR3: TGTGCCAGCAGTTTATGGGCCCGCACAGATACGCAGTATTTT. Its translation is CASSLWARTDTQYF.

This sequence joins TRBV5-6 and TRBJ2-4; TRBD2 might be the D (5 bases). V lost 0 bases and J 3 bases, leaving 13 bases between the germline ends. The CDR3 covers 16 residues. Germline V gene data show CDR1 as SGHDT and CDR2 as YYEEEE. The CDR3 sequence: CASSLVGRIDKNIQYF. The CDR3 nucleotides are TGTGCCAGCAGCTTGGTTGGGAGAATCGACAAAAACATTCAGTACTTC. The whole variable domain, filled in from reference TRBV5-6 and TRBJ2-4, reads DAGVTQSPTHLIKTRGQQVTLRCSPKSGHDTVSWYQQALGQGPQFIFQYYEEEERQRGNFPDRFSGHQFPNYSSELNVNALLLGDSALYLCASSLVGRIDKNIQYFGAGTRLSVL.

This clone was seen only a few times. The chain combines TRBV7-3 with TRBJ2-1; TRBD1 agrees at 9 bases. V dropped 5 bases and J dropped 9; count of bases not matched to a gene: 8. The CDR3 runs to 14 residues. Germline V gives CDR1 SGHTA, CDR2 FQGTGA. CDR3 bases: TGTGCCAGCAGCCTCGAGGGACAGGGCGGTGAGCAGTTCTTC. It is translated as CASSLEGQGGEQFF. The full variable domain, its missing parts supplied by reference TRBV7-3 and TRBJ2-1, is GAGVSQTPSNKVTEKGKYVELRCDPISGHTALYWYRQSLGQGPEFLIYFQGTGAADDSGLPNDRFFAVRPEGSVSTLKIQRTERGDSAVYLCASSLEGQGGEQFFGPGTRLTVL.

This rearrangement joins TRBV18 to TRBJ1-1; D perhaps matches TRBD1 (6 bases). Germline V gene lookup returns CDR1 KGHSH and CDR2 LQKENI. This CDR3 contains 15 residues. Deletions cut 6 bases from V and 4 bases from J, with 18 bases between. The DNA for the CDR3 is TGTGCCAGCTCGCCTGAAATTGGGGGGGCCACTGAAGCTTTCTTT. It translates to CASSPEIGGATEAFF.

The chain has TRBV7-9 and TRBJ2-1; 10 positions match TRBD2. V shed 3 bases, J shed 8 bases, and the junction held 19 bases outside the gene matches. The CDR3 totals 19 residues. Germline values: CDR1 SEHNR, CDR2 FQNEAQ (reference sequence). The CDR3 sequence: CASSFLYTSSGRAPHEQFF. In DNA, the CDR3 is TGTGCCAGCAGCTTCTTATACACCTCAAGCGGGAGGGCCCCCCATGAGCAGTTCTTC.

This chain joins TRBV19 and TRBJ1-2; a weak D match, TRBD1 (6 bases). Germline CDR1 reads LNHDA; CDR2 reads SQIVND (reference sequence). Trimming pared 6 bases from V and 2 bases from J, leaving 16 bases between. The CDR3 is 15 amino acids. The CDR3 DNA reads as TGTGCCAGTAGACGAGGGGGGCGCGAAAACTATGGCTACACCTTC. This gives the protein CASRRGGRENYGYTF. The whole variable domain, filled in from reference TRBV19 and TRBJ1-2, reads DGGITQSPKYLFRKEGQNVTLSCEQNLNHDAMYWYRQDPGQGLRLIYYSQIVNDFQKGDIAEGYSVSREKKESFPLTVTSAQKNPTAFYLCASRRGGRENYGYTFGSGTRLTVV.

The rearrangement links TRBV7-3 to TRBJ2-1; D is uncertain. The germline CDR1 and CDR2 sequences are SGHTA and FQGTGA. Trimming left V 5 bases short and J 4 bases short, with 9 bases between. This CDR3 comprises 13 residues. In DNA, the CDR3 is TGTGCCAGCAGCCAGACTCTTTACAATGAGCAGTTCTTC. Protein sequence: CASSQTLYNEQFF.

This clone occurred once. The J gene is TRBJ2-7, the V gene TRBV5-1; no reliable D call. Germline CDR1 SGHRS, CDR2 YFSETQ. CDR3 length: 11 residues. Trimming shortened V by 4 bases and J by 0 bases, and 2 bases separated the two germline ends. CDR3 sequence reads: CASSDSYEQYF. In nucleotides, the CDR3 is TGCGCCAGCAGCGACTCCTACGAGCAGTACTTC.

CDR3 coding DNA: TGCGCCAGCAGCGCAATAGGGGTGGACAGGGGGCAAACTTTCTTT. It specifies CASSAIGVDRGQTFF. The J gene is TRBJ1-1, the V gene TRBV5-1; 11 positions agree with TRBD1. CDR3 length: 15 residues. V was pared by 4 bases and J by 12 bases, with 14 bases of the junction left unmatched. The germline V gene has CDR1 SGHRS and CDR2 YFSETQ.

This rearrangement joins TRBV6-1 to TRBJ2-1; no clear D. Trimming left V 5 bases short and J 3 bases short, with 8 bases between. The CDR3 runs 13 residues. Germline V lookup: CDR1 MNHNS, CDR2 SASEGT. In DNA, the CDR3 is TGTGCCAGCAGTCCAGACCACTACAATGAGCAGTTCTTC. It encodes CASSPDHYNEQFF.

The V and J genes are TRBV7-9 and TRBJ1-2, with D hard to call. Trimming stripped 2 bases from V and 4 bases from J, with 17 bases between. The CDR3 contains 16 residues. Germline CDR1 SEHNR, CDR2 FQNEAQ (reference sequence). The DNA of the CDR3 is TGTGCCAGCAGCTTATATCCCCATTTGGGGTTCTATGGCTACACCTTC. Encoded protein: CASSLYPHLGFYGYTF. The full variable domain, its missing parts supplied by reference TRBV7-9 and TRBJ1-2, is DTGVSQNPRHKITKRGQNVTFRCDPISEHNRLYWYRQTLGQGPEFLTYFQNEAQLEKSRLLSDRFSAERPKGSFSTLEIQRTEQGDSAMYLCASSLYPHLGFYGYTFGSGTRLTVV.

The rearrangement joins TRBV18 to TRBJ2-7; 9 bases match TRBD1. The CDR3 loop spans 14 amino acids. Germline CDR1 KGHSH, CDR2 LQKENI. Trimming took 6 bases from V and 3 from J; bases not matched to a gene: 6. This CDR3 is CASSAGTGIYEQYF. The CDR3 nucleotides read TGTGCCAGCTCGGCCGGGACAGGGATCTACGAGCAGTACTTC. Based on the CDR3 plus reference TRBV18 and TRBJ2-7, the full variable domain is NAGVMQNPRHLVRRRGQEARLRCSPMKGHSHVYWYRQLPEEGLKFMVYLQKENIIDESGMPKERFSAEFPKEGPSILRIQQVVRGDSAAYFCASSAGTGIYEQYFGPGTRLTVT.

This rearrangement joins TRBV19 to TRBJ2-7; 8 bases match TRBD1. The CDR3 consists of 13 residues. Per germline, CDR1 LNHDA and CDR2 SQIVND (reference sequence). The J segment lost 4 bases and the V segment lost 5 bases, leaving 4 bases of the junction unmatched. The chain's CDR3 is CASSAGQGYEQYF. The DNA of the CDR3 is TGTGCCAGTAGTGCTGGACAGGGATACGAGCAGTACTTC.

The rearrangement joins TRBV25-1 to TRBJ1-2; 8 bases line up with TRBD1. V was clipped by 4 bases and J by 7 bases; unmatched bases: 5. The CDR3 length is 13 residues. Per the germline V gene, CDR1 is MGHDK and CDR2 is SYGVNS. CDR3 nucleotide sequence: TGTGCCAGCAGTGTCCGGGACAGGACTGGCTACACCTTC. Translation gives CASSVRDRTGYTF.